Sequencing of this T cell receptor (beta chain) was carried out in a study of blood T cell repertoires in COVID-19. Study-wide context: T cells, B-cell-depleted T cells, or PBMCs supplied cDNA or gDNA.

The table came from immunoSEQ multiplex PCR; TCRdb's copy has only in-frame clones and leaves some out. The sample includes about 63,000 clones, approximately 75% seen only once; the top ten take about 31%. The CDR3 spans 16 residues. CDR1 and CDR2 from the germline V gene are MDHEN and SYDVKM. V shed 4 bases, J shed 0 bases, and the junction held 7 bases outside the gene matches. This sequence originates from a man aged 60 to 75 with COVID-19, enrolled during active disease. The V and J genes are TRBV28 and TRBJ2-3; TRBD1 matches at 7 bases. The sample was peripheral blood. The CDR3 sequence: CASSSPGQHSTDTQYF. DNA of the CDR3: TGTGCCAGCAGTTCCCCGGGACAGCATAGCACAGATACGCAGTATTTT.